These 8 T cell receptor beta chains were sequenced from one sample in a study of shared clonotypes between healthy human individuals. Data came from immunoSEQ multiplex PCR; TCRdb stores just in-frame clones and leaves some out. This table has a few million clones, roughly 92% appearing once. The source material was naive CD4+ T cells sorted from blood. The subset here: CD45RA+ positively selected. Receptors originate from a young man in good health.

CDR3 nucleotide sequence: TGCGCCAGCAGCCCGCTGCCCTTCTCTGGAAACACCATATATTTT. It specifies CASSPLPFSGNTIYF. The chain recombines TRBV5-1 with TRBJ1-3; no firm D call. Germline lookup yields CDR1 SGHRS and CDR2 YFSETQ. Trimming left V 4 bases short and J 0 bases short, with 11 bases between. The CDR3 runs 15 residues.

The V and J genes are TRBV7-9 and TRBJ1-2, with TRBD1 matching 8 bases. Germline CDR1 and CDR2: SEHNR and FQNEAQ (reference sequence). This CDR3 has 14 amino acids. J gave up 3 bases and V 5 bases, and 5 bases lay outside the gene matches. The CDR3 DNA is TGTGCCAGCAGCCTATCGGACAGGGACTATGGCTACACCTTC. Translated: CASSLSDRDYGYTF. Full variable domain (outside the CDR3, taken from reference TRBV7-9 and TRBJ1-2): DTGVSQNPRHKITKRGQNVTFRCDPISEHNRLYWYRQTLGQGPEFLTYFQNEAQLEKSRLLSDRFSAERPKGSFSTLEIQRTEQGDSAMYLCASSLSDRDYGYTFGSGTRLTVV.

This clone was detected only once. This chain uses TRBV5-4 with TRBJ2-3, with 8 bases matching TRBD1. V was pared by 4 bases and J by 0 bases, with 7 bases of the junction left unmatched. Germline V gives CDR1 SGHNT, CDR2 YYREEE (reference sequence). The length of the CDR3 is 16 residues. This CDR3 is CASSHGQGTSTDTQYF. The CDR3 DNA is TGTGCCAGCAGCCACGGACAGGGAACTAGCACAGATACGCAGTATTTT.

This chain links TRBV21-1 with TRBJ2-7; the D segment call TRBD1 is taken from the table without a DNA check. TRBV21-1 is marked as a pseudogene. The CDR3 runs to 15 residues. This chain's CDR3 is CASSNRDRLSYEQYF. The CDR3 DNA follows: TGTGCCAGCAGCAACCGGGACAGACTCTCCTACGAGCAGTACTTC.

This chain links TRBV4-3 with TRBJ2-1; 9 bases are shared with TRBD2. The CDR3 length is 15 residues. V gave up 0 bases and J gave up 8 bases; unmatched junction bases: 5. Germline CDR1 and CDR2: LGHNA and YSLEER. CDR3 amino acids: CASSQELAGTHEQFF. For the CDR3, the DNA is TGCGCCAGCAGCCAAGAGCTAGCGGGAACGCATGAGCAGTTCTTC.

The J gene is TRBJ2-1, the V gene TRBV19; D is undetermined. The CDR3 covers 14 residues. CDR1 LNHDA and CDR2 SQIVND come from the germline V gene (reference sequence). The V end was cut by 1 base, the J end by 7 bases, with 11 bases between. In nucleotides, the CDR3 is TGTGCCAGTAGTATAGTTGCCGCGAGAAATGAGCAGTTCTTC. Its protein product is CASSIVAARNEQFF.

This clone has a single count. The chain is built from TRBV7-9 and TRBJ1-2; D not resolved. Deletions cut 5 bases from V and 4 bases from J, with 14 bases between. Germline V lookup: CDR1 SEHNR, CDR2 FQNEAQ (reference sequence). The CDR3 is made up of 14 amino acids. The chain's CDR3 is CASSARGSGYGYTF. Here the CDR3 DNA reads TGTGCCAGCAGCGCCCGAGGGTCCGGCTATGGCTACACCTTC.

The chain joins TRBV30 to TRBJ1-2; maybe TRBD1 (5 bases). With 4 bases removed from V and 5 bases from J, the gap between germline ends came to 14 bases. Germline CDR1 GTSNPN, CDR2 SVGIG (reference sequence). This CDR3 contains 13 residues. The CDR3: CAWTRQHLYGYTF. Written as DNA, the CDR3 is TGTGCCTGGACCAGACAGCATCTGTATGGCTACACCTTC.